Listed here are 32 T cell receptor beta chains from one sample, sequenced in a study of T cell repertoires in cytomegalovirus infection (dated by TCRdb to about 2019). The instrument given in TCRdb is Illumina HiSeq 1500. The public reads were run again by TCRdb, first through fastp at Q25 and then through MiXCR, and only productive beta chains were kept. Entries that share a CDR3 protein sequence are merged under the most common genes and DNA. The sample has 500,000 to 600,000 distinct CDR3 sequences on record, 16% of them singletons. The top ten hold 24% of the sample. Sequencing used CD8+ T cells from PBMCs. The receptors here all came from a human donor in good health (CMV status not recorded). Some clones in this sample may be carry-over from other donors' samples.

This clonotype was seen ten or more times. The CDR3 sequence is CASSQDSFGGWVAGVLNIQYF. The DNA of the CDR3 is TGTGCCAGCAGCCAAGATAGTTTCGGGGGGTGGGTAGCGGGAGTTCTAAACATTCAGTACTTC. V usage is TRBV4-2 and J usage is TRBJ2-4, with 9 bases matching TRBD2. The CDR3 runs 21 residues. Germline V CDR1 and CDR2: LGHNA, YNFKEQ. V was clipped by 0 bases and J by 6 bases; unmatched bases: 21.

This clonotype was detected a few times. The genes are TRBV3-1 and TRBJ2-1; D possibly corresponds to TRBD1 (6 bases). Germline assignment: CDR1 LGHDT and CDR2 YNNKEL (reference sequence). The CDR3 contains 15 residues. Trimming left V 4 bases short and J 0 bases short, with 10 bases between. The chain's CDR3 is CASSRDMSSYNEQFF. As DNA, the CDR3 is TGTGCCAGCAGCCGGGACATGAGCTCCTACAATGAGCAGTTCTTC.

The chain has TRBV6-8 and TRBJ2-3, with D possibly matching TRBD2 (5 bases). This CDR3 has 15 amino acids. The germline V gene encodes CDR1 MNHGY and CDR2 SAAAGT. Trimming removed 0 bases at V and 3 bases at J, with 10 bases between. CDR3: CASSYSGAATDTQYF. CDR3 DNA: TGTGCCAGCAGTTACTCAGGAGCGGCTACAGATACGCAGTATTTT.

The chain recombines TRBV3-1 with TRBJ1-1, with D unclear. Germline V gene sequence: CDR1 LGHDT, CDR2 YNNKEL (reference sequence). The CDR3 contains 15 residues. V dropped 4 bases and J dropped 5 bases, with 17 bases sitting between them. The CDR3 nucleotides read TGTGCCAGCAGCCTGGGTGGCACCCGGGAGACTGAAGCTTTCTTT. Encoded protein: CASSLGGTRETEAFF.

To note about this clonotype: A much larger clone differs by one base, so this may be a read error. The rearrangement links TRBV6-1 to TRBJ2-1; perhaps TRBD2 as D (5 bases). The CDR3 has 17 residues. Per the germline V gene, CDR1 is MNHNS and CDR2 is SASEGT. CDR3 sequence: CASSDLGSASSYSEQFF. CDR3 DNA sequence: TGTGCCAGCAGTGATCTAGGTAGCGCCAGCTCCTACAGTGAGCAGTTCTTC.

In nucleotides, the CDR3 is TGTGCCACCAGTGATTTGGCGACTAGCGGGTACAATGAGCAGTTCTTC. This translates into CATSDLATSGYNEQFF. This rearrangement joins TRBV24-1 to TRBJ2-1, with 10 bases matching TRBD2. The CDR3 loop spans 16 amino acids. CDR1 is KGHDR, CDR2 SFDVKD, per germline. After removal of 0 bases from V and 4 bases from J, the junction contained 2 bases not matched to a gene.

This clonotype has a count of ten or more. The V call is TRBV7-2, the J call TRBJ2-1; 9 bases map to TRBD1. Germline V gives CDR1 SGHTA, CDR2 FQGNSA. The length of the CDR3 is 17 residues. Trimming removed 1 base from V and 5 bases from J; junction bases left unmatched: 9. The CDR3 DNA reads as TGTGCCAGCAGCTTAGGGGTCGGGACAGGGAAAAACAATGAGCAGTTCTTC. This codes for CASSLGVGTGKNNEQFF.

The rearrangement links TRBV28 to TRBJ1-4, with 7 bases matching TRBD1. With V trimmed by 7 bases and J by 3 bases, 8 bases remained unmatched. The CDR3 extends over 15 amino acids. Looked up from germline, CDR1 is MDHEN and CDR2 is SYDVKM. Written as DNA, the CDR3 is TGTGCCAGCAAAGACAGGGTCGGTGCTAATGAAAAACTGTTTTTT. Its protein is CASKDRVGANEKLFF.

This clonotype was seen repeatedly, ten times or more. The genes are TRBV7-9 and TRBJ2-1; 13 nucleotides line up with TRBD2. V was clipped by 1 base and J by 6 bases; unmatched bases: 3. Germline assignment: CDR1 SEHNR and CDR2 FQNEAQ (reference sequence). This CDR3 is built from 16 residues. The CDR3 bases are TGTGCCAGCAGCTTAGGACTAGCGGGAGGAGGCAATGAGCAGTTCTTC. Amino acids: CASSLGLAGGGNEQFF.

This clonotype has only a few counts. V usage is TRBV3-1 and J usage is TRBJ1-3; TRBD1 matches 7 bases. Germline V CDR1 and CDR2: LGHDT, YNNKEL (reference sequence). The V segment lost 4 bases and the J segment 1 base; nucleotides outside the gene matches: 4. The CDR3 length is 15 residues. The CDR3 region has the DNA TGTGCCAGCAGCCGCCAGGACAGGTCTGGAAACACCATATATTTT. Its translation is CASSRQDRSGNTIYF.

CDR3 sequence: CASSTGTDGRLYGYTF. The CDR3 nucleotides read TGTGCCAGCAGCACCGGGACCGATGGGAGACTCTATGGCTACACCTTC. V gene TRBV13 combines with J gene TRBJ1-2; the D gene is possibly TRBD1 (5 bases). Germline V gene lookup returns CDR1 PRHDT and CDR2 FYEKMQ (reference sequence). Trimming removed 5 bases from V and 4 bases from J, with 20 bases in between. CDR3 size: 16 residues.

This clonotype appeared a few times. The J gene is TRBJ2-5, the V gene TRBV3-1, with unresolved D. Germline lookup yields CDR1 LGHDT and CDR2 YNNKEL (reference sequence). CDR3 length: 14 residues. Trimming took off 4 bases at V and 1 base at J, with 10 bases between the two ends. The CDR3 coding sequence is TGTGCCAGCAGCCCCCCCGCGGCCCAAGAGACCCAGTACTTC. It is translated as CASSPPAAQETQYF.

This clonotype appeared a few times. J is TRBJ2-3 and V is TRBV24-1; 8 bases fit TRBD1. This CDR3 has 16 amino acids. Germline V gene data show CDR1 as KGHDR and CDR2 as SFDVKD. V was clipped by 0 bases and J by 4 bases; unmatched bases: 5. CDR3 in DNA: TGTGCCACCAGTGATTTGAAGACAGGGGAGTCAGATACGCAGTATTTT. Amino acids: CATSDLKTGESDTQYF.

This clonotype was seen at least ten times. The chain uses TRBV27 and TRBJ2-7, with TRBD1 matching over 9 bases. Germline loops: CDR1 MNHEY, CDR2 SMNVEV (reference sequence). The V and J ends lost 5 bases and 0 bases, in that order; junction bases with no gene match: 14. The CDR3 spans 18 residues. The CDR3 nucleotides read TGTGCCAGCAGTACAGGATTAAGGACAGGGGTAATCTCCTACGAGCAGTACTTC. This translates into CASSTGLRTGVISYEQYF.

V is TRBV5-1 and J is TRBJ2-5; 9 bases are a match to TRBD2. The germline CDR1 and CDR2 sequences are SGHRS and YFSETQ. V was pared by 4 bases and J by 4 bases, with 5 bases of the junction left unmatched. The CDR3 is 14 amino acids. CDR3 nucleotides: TGCGCCAGCAGCGAGGCGGGGGGGCGAGAGACCCAGTACTTC. This codes for CASSEAGGRETQYF.

With respect to this clonotype: This may arise from a read error, as a much more abundant clone is one base away. V and J are TRBV11-2 and TRBJ2-1; D is unclear. The CDR3 length is 11 residues. Germline V gene lookup returns CDR1 SGHAT and CDR2 FQNNGV. CDR3 coding DNA: TGTGCCAGCAGCCCTAACCATGATCAGTTCTTC. This encodes CASSPNHDQFF.

The chain carries TRBV9 and TRBJ2-6, with 11 nucleotides matching TRBD1. Germline trimming cut 4 bases from V and 0 bases from J; bases unmatched to any gene: 6. CDR1 and CDR2 from the germline V gene are SGDLS and YYNGEE. CDR3 size: 18 residues. The CDR3 spells CASSLRDRGISGANVLTF. CDR3 sequence (DNA): TGTGCCAGCAGCCTCCGGGACAGGGGGATCTCTGGGGCCAACGTCCTGACTTTC.

The chain recombines TRBV24-1 with TRBJ1-1; the D is unclear. Germline loops: CDR1 KGHDR, CDR2 SFDVKD. The V end was cut by 0 bases, the J end by 0 bases, with 7 bases between. CDR3 length equals 15 residues. This CDR3 is CATSDLPSMNTEAFF. In DNA, the CDR3 is TGTGCCACCAGTGATTTGCCGAGTATGAACACTGAAGCTTTCTTT.

This clonotype occurred many times. The chain is built from TRBV12-3 or TRBV12-4 and TRBJ2-3; D gene uncertain. This CDR3 spans 12 amino acids. V was cut by 6 bases and J by 4 bases, with 8 bases left in between. CDR3: CASSWSPDTQYF. As DNA, the CDR3 is TGTGCCAGCAGCTGGAGTCCAGATACGCAGTATTTT.

V usage is TRBV7-9 and J usage is TRBJ2-2, with TRBD1 matching 10 bases. In germline, CDR1 is SEHNR, CDR2 FQNEAQ (reference sequence). This CDR3 is 15 amino acids long. J lost 7 bases, V lost 2 bases, and 4 bases had no gene match. The CDR3 spells CASSLRDRGHGELFF. The CDR3 bases are TGTGCCAGCAGCTTAAGGGACAGGGGACACGGGGAGCTGTTTTTT.

This clonotype was seen at least ten times. This chain links TRBV19 with TRBJ2-1; no reliable D call. The germline V and J ends were trimmed by 9 bases and 10 bases, with 13 bases remaining between them. Germline V CDR1 and CDR2: LNHDA, SQIVND (reference sequence). This CDR3 has 11 amino acids. The CDR3 sequence is CASSSGREQFF. As DNA, the CDR3 is TGTGCCAGCAGCTCCGGGCGCGAGCAGTTCTTC.

V is TRBV19 and J is TRBJ2-6, with 10 bases matching TRBD1. The germline CDR1 and CDR2 sequences are LNHDA and SQIVND (reference sequence). Trimming at V came to 6 bases and at J to 0 bases, leaving 5 bases not matched to a gene. This CDR3 is 17 amino acids long. The CDR3: CASSRDRGFSGANVLTF. CDR3 DNA: TGTGCCAGTAGCCGGGACAGGGGCTTCTCTGGGGCCAACGTCCTGACTTTC.

This clonotype was picked up a small number of times. This chain connects TRBV28 to TRBJ2-3; 14 bases align to TRBD2. The CDR3 is made up of 21 amino acids. Germline V gene data show CDR1 as MDHEN and CDR2 as SYDVKM. With 1 base clipped from V and 3 bases from J, the junction kept 15 bases outside the gene matches. CDR3 sequence reads: CASSLSRIPGLAGEETDTQYF. CDR3 coding DNA: TGTGCCAGCAGTTTATCCCGGATTCCGGGACTAGCGGGAGAGGAGACAGATACGCAGTATTTT. The complete variable domain, with remaining parts taken from reference TRBV28 and TRBJ2-3, reads DVKVTQSSRYLVKRTGEKVFLECVQDMDHENMFWYRQDPGLGLRLIYFSYDVKMKEKGDIPEGYSVSREKKERFSLILESASTNQTSMYLCASSLSRIPGLAGEETDTQYFGPGTRLTVL.

The rearrangement joins TRBV10-3 to TRBJ2-1, with 7 bases matching TRBD1. Germline CDR1 reads ENHRY; CDR2 reads SYGVKD. After removal of 5 bases from V and 10 bases from J, the junction contained 5 bases not matched to a gene. The CDR3 loop spans 12 amino acids. CDR3 sequence: CAISTGDQEQFF. The CDR3 DNA is TGTGCCATCAGTACAGGGGACCAGGAGCAGTTCTTC.

V is TRBV27 and J is TRBJ2-7; 7 bases line up with TRBD2. The V gene's germline CDR1 is MNHEY and CDR2 SMNVEV (reference sequence). Trimming took 4 bases from V and 3 from J; bases not matched to a gene: 6. The CDR3 is 14 amino acids. The CDR3 is CASSSTSIIYEQYF. The CDR3 nucleotides read TGTGCCAGCAGTTCGACTAGCATCATCTACGAGCAGTACTTC.

This clonotype was detected only a few times. The rearrangement joins TRBV27 to TRBJ2-7, with D unclear. CDR3 length: 13 residues. Germline V gene data show CDR1 as MNHEY and CDR2 as SMNVEV (reference sequence). V gave up 2 bases and J gave up 5 bases, with 10 bases separating them. The CDR3 spells CASSLTPWNEQYF. The DNA for the CDR3 is TGTGCCAGCAGTTTAACCCCGTGGAACGAGCAGTACTTC.

J is TRBJ1-4 and V is TRBV14, with D unclear. Trimming pared 4 bases from V and 4 bases from J, leaving 16 bases between. The CDR3 loop spans 16 amino acids. From germline, CDR1 is SGHDN and CDR2 FVKESK. CDR3 sequence reads: CASSRPGEGLNEKLFF. The CDR3 DNA sequence: TGTGCCAGCAGCCGCCCTGGGGAAGGACTTAATGAAAAACTGTTTTTT. The entire variable domain, with the rest obtained from reference TRBV14 and TRBJ1-4, is as follows: EAGVTQFPSHSVIEKGQTVTLRCDPISGHDNLYWYRRVMGKEIKFLLHFVKESKQDESGMPNNRFLAERTGGTYSTLKVQPAELEDSGVYFCASSRPGEGLNEKLFFGSGTQLSVL.

As to this clonotype: A read error may account for a junction end that differs from germline. CDR3 nucleotides: TGTGCAAGCAGCTTGACATGGGGCACAGATACGCAGTATTTT. It yields the protein CASSLTWGTDTQYF. The chain recombines TRBV7-6 with TRBJ2-3; D is uncertain. This CDR3 comprises 14 residues. Germline CDR1 is SGHVS and CDR2 is FNYEAQ.

The table lists this clonotype with many counts. The rearrangement uses TRBV19 and TRBJ2-2; 7 bases map to TRBD1. The CDR3 contains 15 residues. Trimming at V came to 4 bases and at J to 0 bases, leaving 2 bases not matched to a gene. Germline CDR1 and CDR2: LNHDA and SQIVND (reference sequence). The CDR3 DNA is TGTGCCAGTAGTAGACAGGGATCGAACACCGGGGAGCTGTTTTTT. Amino acids: CASSRQGSNTGELFF.

The chain combines TRBV28 with TRBJ2-7; weak D call: TRBD2 (6 bases). CDR3 length: 14 residues. The V gene lost 4 bases and the J gene lost 2 bases, with 12 bases spanning the gap. CDR1 is MDHEN and CDR2 is SYDVKM in the germline V gene. CDR3 protein: CASSSHWGAYEQYF. DNA for the CDR3: TGTGCCAGCAGTTCGCATTGGGGGGCCTACGAGCAGTACTTC.

The chain uses TRBV5-1 and TRBJ1-2; 11 bases map to TRBD1. Trimming at V came to 3 bases and at J to 3 bases, leaving 10 bases not matched to a gene. The germline CDR1 and CDR2 sequences are SGHRS and YFSETQ. The CDR3 has 17 amino acids. CDR3 sequence reads: CASSSSDRGRSDYGYTF. As DNA, the CDR3 is TGCGCCAGCAGCTCCTCGGACAGGGGGCGGTCTGACTATGGCTACACCTTC.

J is TRBJ2-3 and V is TRBV19; 7 bases map to TRBD2. Unmatched junction bases numbered 6, after V lost 4 bases and J lost 2 bases. The CDR3 contains 15 residues. Looked up from germline, CDR1 is LNHDA and CDR2 is SQIVND (reference sequence). The CDR3 DNA sequence: TGTGCCAGTAGTACCGGCGGGAGACACACAGATACGCAGTATTTT. This gives the protein CASSTGGRHTDTQYF.